This TCR beta chain was documented in a study of cytomegalovirus exposure and HLA in healthy donors. Findings and caveats of the study: Later analysis demonstrated an association between a missense DCLRE1C variant and TCR beta V- and J-gene trimming.

This PCR relied on a set of 60 Vbeta primers and 13 Jbeta primers. Produced via immunoSEQ multiplex PCR; TCRdb's table is partial and in-frame only. The sample has 150,000 to 200,000 clones; roughly 77% are singletons. On this clone itself: Antigen: not known.

V was clipped by 1 base and J by 11 bases, with 11 bases between them. CDR1 and CDR2 from the germline V gene are SEHNR and FQNEAQ (reference sequence). CDR3 length: 12 amino acids. The TCR sequence derives from a man aged 40-49 years in good health and CMV-seropositive. The sample taken for sequencing was PBMCs. The chain links TRBV7-9 to TRBJ2-5, with D possibly matching TRBD2 (5 bases). CDR3: CASSLDPREQYF. DNA for the CDR3: TGTGCCAGCAGCTTAGACCCTAGGGAGCAGTACTTC.